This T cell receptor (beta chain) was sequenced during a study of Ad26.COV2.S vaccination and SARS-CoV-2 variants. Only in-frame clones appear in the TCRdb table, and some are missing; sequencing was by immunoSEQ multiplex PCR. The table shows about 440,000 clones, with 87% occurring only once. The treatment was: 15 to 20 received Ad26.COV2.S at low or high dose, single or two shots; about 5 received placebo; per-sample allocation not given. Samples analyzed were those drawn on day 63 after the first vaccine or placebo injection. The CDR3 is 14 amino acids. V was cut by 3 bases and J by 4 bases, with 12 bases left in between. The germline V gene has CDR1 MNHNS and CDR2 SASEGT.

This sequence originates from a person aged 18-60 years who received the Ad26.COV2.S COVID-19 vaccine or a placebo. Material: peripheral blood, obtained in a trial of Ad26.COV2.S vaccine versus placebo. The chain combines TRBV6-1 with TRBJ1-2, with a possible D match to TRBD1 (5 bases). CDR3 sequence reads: CASSEGLFTYGYTF. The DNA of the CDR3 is TGTGCCAGCAGTGAGGGACTTTTCACCTATGGCTACACCTTC.